The 10 T cell receptor beta chains below all came from one sample that was sequenced in a study of T cells of healthy individuals. MiXCR, applied by TCRdb to the 5' RACE reads, yields one record per CDR3 protein. The profile shows 75,000 to 95,000 distinct CDR3 sequences, around 5.1% of them singletons. These receptor sequences come from a female donor in good health.

This clonotype is deemed large (0.1 to 1%). The genes are TRBV4-1 and TRBJ2-7; 7 bases are shared with TRBD2. CDR1 is MGHRA, CDR2 YSYEKL, per germline. V was pared by 3 bases and J by 3 bases, with 11 bases of the junction left unmatched. The CDR3 is 16 amino acids. The CDR3 spells CASSHPPGTTVYEQYF. CDR3 in DNA: TGCGCCAGCAGCCATCCACCGGGGACTACCGTCTACGAGCAGTACTTC.

This clonotype has a count of ten or more. V usage is TRBV7-2 and J usage is TRBJ2-7; unclear D gene. CDR3 size: 14 residues. Germline CDR1 is SGHTA and CDR2 is FQGNSA. The V gene lost 5 bases and the J gene lost 3 bases, with 14 bases spanning the gap. The CDR3 spells CASSPGIVGYEQYF. In nucleotides, the CDR3 is TGTGCCAGCAGCCCAGGCATTGTGGGCTACGAGCAGTACTTC.

V usage is TRBV7-9 and J usage is TRBJ1-2; TRBD1 is a possible D gene (5 bases). Trimming cost V 2 bases and J 5 bases, with 12 bases left between them. This CDR3 has 14 amino acids. The germline V gene has CDR1 SEHNR and CDR2 FQNEAQ (reference sequence). DNA of the CDR3: TGTGCCAGCAGCTTACCGGGACCGACGTATGGCTACACCTTC. As protein: CASSLPGPTYGYTF. Together with reference TRBV7-9 and TRBJ1-2, the CDR3 gives the full variable domain: DTGVSQNPRHKITKRGQNVTFRCDPISEHNRLYWYRQTLGQGPEFLTYFQNEAQLEKSRLLSDRFSAERPKGSFSTLEIQRTEQGDSAMYLCASSLPGPTYGYTFGSGTRLTVV.

This clonotype appeared many times. The gene calls are TRBV2 and TRBJ2-1; the match to TRBD2 covers 10 bases. V lost 7 bases, J lost 6 bases, and 15 bases stayed unmatched. The CDR3 contains 17 residues. Germline V CDR1 and CDR2: SNHLY, FYNNEI. This CDR3 is CASTPGLADSGGNEQFF. CDR3 coding DNA: TGTGCCAGCACCCCTGGACTAGCGGATTCAGGGGGCAATGAGCAGTTCTTC.

J is TRBJ1-1 and V is TRBV29-1, with D perhaps matching TRBD1 (5 bases). Germline-derived CDR1 and CDR2 are SQVTM and ANQGSEA. Trimming left V 7 bases short and J 1 base short, with 16 bases between. The CDR3 runs to 14 residues. CDR3 sequence reads: CSAPGGQGNTEAFF. Here the CDR3 DNA reads TGCAGCGCTCCGGGAGGGCAGGGGAACACTGAAGCTTTCTTT.

This clonotype was counted ten times or more. The CDR3 DNA is TGTGCCAGCGGCCGACTAGCGTTCGTGGACGAGCAGTACTTC. Encoded protein: CASGRLAFVDEQYF. The V call is TRBV27, the J call TRBJ2-7, with 8 positions matching TRBD2. J was trimmed by 5 bases and V by 8 bases; bases with no gene match: 11. The CDR3 totals 14 residues. In germline, CDR1 is MNHEY, CDR2 SMNVEV (reference sequence).

Here the CDR3 reads CSGFSGINEQYF. The CDR3 DNA follows: TGCAGCGGGTTTAGCGGGATCAACGAGCAGTACTTC. The chain carries TRBV29-1 and TRBJ2-7; 8 bases align to TRBD2. The germline gives CDR1 SQVTM, CDR2 ANQGSEA. Germline trimming cut 7 bases from V and 5 bases from J; bases unmatched to any gene: 7. This CDR3 has 12 residues.

J is TRBJ1-1 and V is TRBV20-1; 8 bases agree with TRBD1. J gave up 6 bases and V 4 bases, and 10 bases lay outside the gene matches. This CDR3 has 14 amino acids. Germline-derived CDR1 and CDR2 are DFQATT and SNEGSKA (reference sequence). The CDR3 sequence: CSAISLQGVAEAFF. As DNA, the CDR3 is TGCAGTGCTATCTCGTTACAGGGGGTTGCTGAAGCTTTCTTT.

In its sample, this clonotype was seen many times. The V and J genes are TRBV29-1 and TRBJ2-7; D uncertain. Trimming took 5 bases from V and 3 from J, leaving 17 bases between them. The CDR3 runs 14 residues. The germline gives CDR1 SQVTM, CDR2 ANQGSEA. The chain's CDR3 is CSVSEPLRSYEQYF. CDR3 DNA: TGCAGCGTTTCTGAACCCCTACGAAGCTACGAGCAGTACTTC.

This clonotype has just a few counts. This chain links TRBV6-6 with TRBJ2-7; D is undetermined. Germline assignment: CDR1 MNHNY and CDR2 SVGAGI (reference sequence). V was clipped by 5 bases and J by 3 bases, with 8 bases between them. The CDR3 has 12 residues. CDR3 nucleotides: TGTGCCAGCAGTCCGAGCCTCTACGAGCAGTACTTC. Residues: CASSPSLYEQYF.